This T cell receptor beta chain was identified in a study of blood T cell repertoires in COVID-19. Produced via immunoSEQ multiplex PCR; TCRdb's table is partial and in-frame only. The table shows 70,000 or so clones, with around 70% occurring only once. This CDR3 has 16 residues. Germline lookup yields CDR1 SGHTA and CDR2 FQGNSA. The V segment lost 5 bases and the J segment 2 bases; nucleotides outside the gene matches: 10. This clone was counted a single time. Sequenced input: peripheral blood. The chain employs TRBV7-2 and TRBJ2-7; 9 nucleotides agree with TRBD1. The clonotype comes from a man between 65 and 85 years old with acute or convalescent COVID-19. DNA for the CDR3: TGTGCCAGCAGCCCCGGCGCGGGACAGGGTCCCTACGAGCAGTACTTC. It specifies CASSPGAGQGPYEQYF.